In its sample, the clone carrying this T cell receptor beta chain was seen a few times. The target antigen is unknown. TCR beta VDJ combinations and CDR3 sequences were profiled from genomic DNA. TCRdb ran MiXCR on the reads and lists one entry per CDR3 protein. The sample carries approximately 380,000 distinct CDR3 sequences, around 72% recorded once. The CDR3 covers 13 residues. Germline V gives CDR1 LNHNV, CDR2 YYDKDF (reference sequence). Trimming removed 0 bases at V and 8 bases at J, with 8 bases between. The record originates from a study of CD8+CD57+ T cells in acquired aplastic anemia. Study-wide context: Sorted cells (CD4+ and CD8+) yielded DNA amounts that averaged roughly 3 ug. Healthy-donor CD4+ cells averaged around 10 million reads.

Findings and caveats of the study: Overlap between patients and controls comprised 25 to 35 CD8+ CDR3 sequences.

The chain is built from TRBV15 and TRBJ2-1, with D uncertain. The sample consisted of sorted CD4+, CD8+, or CD8+CD57+ T cells (not recorded which) from PBMCs. The receptor's source is a human donor in good health, serving as a control. This CDR3 reads CATSRDTTYEQFF. The CDR3 DNA sequence: TGTGCCACCAGCAGAGATACGACCTATGAGCAGTTCTTC.